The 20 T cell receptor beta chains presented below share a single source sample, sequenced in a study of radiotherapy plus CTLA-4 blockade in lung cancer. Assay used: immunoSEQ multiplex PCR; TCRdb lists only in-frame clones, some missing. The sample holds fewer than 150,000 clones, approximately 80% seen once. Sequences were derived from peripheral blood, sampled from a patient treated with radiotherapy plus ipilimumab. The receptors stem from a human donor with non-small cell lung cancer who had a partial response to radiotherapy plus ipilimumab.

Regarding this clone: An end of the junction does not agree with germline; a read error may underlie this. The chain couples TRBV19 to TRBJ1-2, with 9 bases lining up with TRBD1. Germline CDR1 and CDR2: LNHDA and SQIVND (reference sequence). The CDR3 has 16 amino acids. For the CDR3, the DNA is TGTGTCAGTAGTACCCCGGGACAGGGAGCTAACTATGGCTACACCTTC. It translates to CVSSTPGQGANYGYTF.

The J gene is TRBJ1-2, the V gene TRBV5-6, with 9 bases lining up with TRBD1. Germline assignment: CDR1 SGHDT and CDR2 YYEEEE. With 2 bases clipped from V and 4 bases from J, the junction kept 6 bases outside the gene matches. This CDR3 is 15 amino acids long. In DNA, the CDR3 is TGTGCCAGCAGCTTCCGGGACAGGGCTAGCTATGGCTACACCTTC. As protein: CASSFRDRASYGYTF. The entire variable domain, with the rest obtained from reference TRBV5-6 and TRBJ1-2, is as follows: DAGVTQSPTHLIKTRGQQVTLRCSPKSGHDTVSWYQQALGQGPQFIFQYYEEEERQRGNFPDRFSGHQFPNYSSELNVNALLLGDSALYLCASSFRDRASYGYTFGSGTRLTVV.

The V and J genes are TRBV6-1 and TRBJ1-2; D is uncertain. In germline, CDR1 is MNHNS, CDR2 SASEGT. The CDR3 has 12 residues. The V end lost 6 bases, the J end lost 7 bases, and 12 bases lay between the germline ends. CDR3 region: CASSNGVGGYTF. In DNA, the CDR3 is TGTGCCAGCAGCAACGGGGTTGGTGGCTACACCTTC.

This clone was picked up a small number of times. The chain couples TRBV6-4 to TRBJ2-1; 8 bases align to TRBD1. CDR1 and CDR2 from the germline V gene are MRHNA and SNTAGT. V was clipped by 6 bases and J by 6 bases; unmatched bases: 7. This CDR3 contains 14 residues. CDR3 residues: CASSDRTGPNEQFF. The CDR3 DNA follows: TGTGCCAGCAGCGACAGGACAGGGCCCAATGAGCAGTTCTTC.

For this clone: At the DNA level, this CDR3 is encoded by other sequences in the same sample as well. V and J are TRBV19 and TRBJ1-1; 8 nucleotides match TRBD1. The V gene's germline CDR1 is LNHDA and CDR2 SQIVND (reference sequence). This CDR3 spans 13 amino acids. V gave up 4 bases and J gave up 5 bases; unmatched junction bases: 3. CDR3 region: CASSTNRGTEAFF. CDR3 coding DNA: TGTGCCAGTAGTACCAACAGGGGGACTGAAGCTTTCTTT.

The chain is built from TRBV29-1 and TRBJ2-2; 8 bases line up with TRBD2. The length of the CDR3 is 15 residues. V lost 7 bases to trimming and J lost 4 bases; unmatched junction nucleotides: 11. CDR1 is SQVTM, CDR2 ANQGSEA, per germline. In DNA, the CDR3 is TGCAGCGCAACTAAAGCGGGAGTGAGCACCGGGGAGCTGTTTTTT. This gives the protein CSATKAGVSTGELFF.

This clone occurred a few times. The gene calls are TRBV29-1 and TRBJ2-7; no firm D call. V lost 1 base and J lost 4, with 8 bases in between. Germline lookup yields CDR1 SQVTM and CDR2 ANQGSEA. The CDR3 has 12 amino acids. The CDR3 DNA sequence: TGCAGCGTTGAAGGGTCAACATACGAGCAGTACTTC. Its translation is CSVEGSTYEQYF.

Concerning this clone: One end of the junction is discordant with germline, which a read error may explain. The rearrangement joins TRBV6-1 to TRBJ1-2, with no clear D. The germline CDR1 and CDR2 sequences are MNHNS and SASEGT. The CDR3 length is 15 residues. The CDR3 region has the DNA TGTGCCGGCAGTCCCTTAAAGAACCAGAACTATGGCTACACCTTC. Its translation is CAGSPLKNQNYGYTF.

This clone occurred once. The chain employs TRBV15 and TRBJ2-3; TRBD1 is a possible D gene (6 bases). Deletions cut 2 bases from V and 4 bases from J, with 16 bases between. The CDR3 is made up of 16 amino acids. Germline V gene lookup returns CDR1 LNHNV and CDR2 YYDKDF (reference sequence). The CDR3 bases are TGTGCCACCAGCAGAAAACCCCTCACAGGGCCAGATACGCAGTATTTT. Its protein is CATSRKPLTGPDTQYF.

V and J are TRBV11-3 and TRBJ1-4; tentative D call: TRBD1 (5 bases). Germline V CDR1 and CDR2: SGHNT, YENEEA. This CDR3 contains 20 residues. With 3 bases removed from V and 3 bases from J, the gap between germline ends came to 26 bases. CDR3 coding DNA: TGTGCCAGCAGCTTTCGCAGGGCAGGGCTCTGGGAGGTGGCTAATGAAAAACTGTTTTTT. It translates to CASSFRRAGLWEVANEKLFF. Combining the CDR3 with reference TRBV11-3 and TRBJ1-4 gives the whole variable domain EAGVVQSPRYKIIEKKQPVAFWCNPISGHNTLYWYLQNLGQGPELLIRYENEEAVDDSQLPKDRFSAERLKGVDSTLKIQPAELGDSAVYLCASSFRRAGLWEVANEKLFFGSGTQLSVL.

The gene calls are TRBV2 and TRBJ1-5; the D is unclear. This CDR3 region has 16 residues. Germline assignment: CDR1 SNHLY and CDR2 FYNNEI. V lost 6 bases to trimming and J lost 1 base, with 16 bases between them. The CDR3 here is CASSLITAISNQPQHF. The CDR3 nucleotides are TGTGCCAGCAGCTTAATAACTGCAATAAGCAATCAGCCCCAGCATTTT.

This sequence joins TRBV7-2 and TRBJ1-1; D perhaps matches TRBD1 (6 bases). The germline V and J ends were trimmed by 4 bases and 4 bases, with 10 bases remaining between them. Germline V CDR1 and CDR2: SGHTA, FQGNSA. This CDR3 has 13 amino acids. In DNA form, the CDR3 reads TGTGCCAGCAGCTGGTACAGGGTCACTGAAGCTTTCTTT. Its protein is CASSWYRVTEAFF.

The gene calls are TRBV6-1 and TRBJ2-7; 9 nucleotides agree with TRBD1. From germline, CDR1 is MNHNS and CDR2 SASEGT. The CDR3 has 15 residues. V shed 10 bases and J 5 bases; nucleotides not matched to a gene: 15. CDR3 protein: CAISSTGGFLDEQYV. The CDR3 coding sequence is TGTGCCATCTCTTCGACAGGGGGGTTTTTGGACGAGCAGTACGTC.

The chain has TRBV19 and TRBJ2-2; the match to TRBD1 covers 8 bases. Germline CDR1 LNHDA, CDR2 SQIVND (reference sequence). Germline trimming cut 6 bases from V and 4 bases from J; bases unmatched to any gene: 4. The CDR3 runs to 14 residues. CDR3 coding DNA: TGTGCCAGTAGAAACAGGGGGGCCACCGGGGAGCTGTTTTTT. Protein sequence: CASRNRGATGELFF.

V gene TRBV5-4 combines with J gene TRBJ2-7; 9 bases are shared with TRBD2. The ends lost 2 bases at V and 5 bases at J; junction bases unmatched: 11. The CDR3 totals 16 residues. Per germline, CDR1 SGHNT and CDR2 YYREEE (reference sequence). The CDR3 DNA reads TGTGCCAGCAGCTTCGGGCGGGAGGGCCCCATAGACGAGCAGTACTTC. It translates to CASSFGREGPIDEQYF.

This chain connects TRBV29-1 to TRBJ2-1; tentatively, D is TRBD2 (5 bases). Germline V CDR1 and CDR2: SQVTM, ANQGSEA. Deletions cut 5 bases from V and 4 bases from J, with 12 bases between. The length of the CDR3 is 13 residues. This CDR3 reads CSVMPRGYNEQFF. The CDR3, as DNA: TGCAGCGTTATGCCGAGAGGGTACAATGAGCAGTTCTTC.

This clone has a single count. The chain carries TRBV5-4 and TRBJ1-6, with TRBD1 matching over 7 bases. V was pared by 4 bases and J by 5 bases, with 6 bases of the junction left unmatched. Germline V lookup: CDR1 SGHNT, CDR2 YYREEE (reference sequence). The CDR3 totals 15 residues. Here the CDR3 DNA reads TGTGCCAGCAGCACCGGGACAGCTAATAATTCACCCCTCCACTTT. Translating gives CASSTGTANNSPLHF.

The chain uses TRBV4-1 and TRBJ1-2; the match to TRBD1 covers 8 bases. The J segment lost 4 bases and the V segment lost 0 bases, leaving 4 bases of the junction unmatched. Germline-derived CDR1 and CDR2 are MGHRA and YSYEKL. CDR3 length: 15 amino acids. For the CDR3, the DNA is TGCGCCAGCAGCCAAGACGGACAGGGTTCCTATGGCTACACCTTC. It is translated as CASSQDGQGSYGYTF.

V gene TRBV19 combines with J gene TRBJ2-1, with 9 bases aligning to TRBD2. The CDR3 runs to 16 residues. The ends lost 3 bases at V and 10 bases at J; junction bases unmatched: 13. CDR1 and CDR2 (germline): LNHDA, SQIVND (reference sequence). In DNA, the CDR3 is TGTGCCAGTAGTATCGAGTCAGATAGCGGGAGCGGGGAGCAGTTCTTC. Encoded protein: CASSIESDSGSGEQFF.

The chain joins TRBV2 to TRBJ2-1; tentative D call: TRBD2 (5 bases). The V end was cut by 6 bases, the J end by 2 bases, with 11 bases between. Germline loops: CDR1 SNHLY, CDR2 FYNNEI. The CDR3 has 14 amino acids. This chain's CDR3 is CASSPSRAYNEQFF. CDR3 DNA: TGTGCCAGCAGCCCTAGCCGGGCCTACAATGAGCAGTTCTTC.